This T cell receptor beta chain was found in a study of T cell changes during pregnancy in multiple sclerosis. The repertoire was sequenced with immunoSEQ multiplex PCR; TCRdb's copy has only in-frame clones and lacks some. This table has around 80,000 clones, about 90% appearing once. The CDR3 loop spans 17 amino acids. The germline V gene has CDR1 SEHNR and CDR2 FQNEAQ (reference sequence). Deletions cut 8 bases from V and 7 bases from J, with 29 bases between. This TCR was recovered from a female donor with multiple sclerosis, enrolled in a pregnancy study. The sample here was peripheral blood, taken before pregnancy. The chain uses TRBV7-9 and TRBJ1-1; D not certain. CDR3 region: CASGPQRQVPTYGEAFF. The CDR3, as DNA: TGTGCCAGCGGGCCCCAGCGGCAAGTACCCACCTATGGTGAAGCTTTCTTT.